These 31 T cell receptor beta chains originate from one sample sequenced in a study of blood T cell repertoires in COVID-19. TCRdb's copy holds only in-frame clones and misses some; the assay was immunoSEQ multiplex PCR. The sample yields approximately 60,000 clones, approximately 82% seen once. The sample was peripheral blood. The receptors were gathered from a woman over 75 with acute or convalescent COVID-19.

Within the sample, this clone is medium-sized (0.01 to 0.1%). This chain links TRBV24-1 with TRBJ2-1, with 8 bases matching TRBD1. The ends lost 8 bases at V and 8 bases at J; junction bases unmatched: 7. Germline V gene sequence: CDR1 KGHDR, CDR2 SFDVKD. The CDR3 contains 13 residues. This chain's CDR3 is CATKDREDDEQFF. The CDR3 bases are TGTGCCACCAAGGACAGGGAGGACGATGAGCAGTTCTTC.

The chain uses TRBV5-5 and TRBJ2-1, with TRBD1 identical over 9 bases. Trimming removed 4 bases from V and 8 bases from J; junction bases left unmatched: 7. This CDR3 is built from 14 residues. Per germline, CDR1 SGHKS and CDR2 YYEKEE (reference sequence). The CDR3 region has the DNA TGTGCCAGCAGCCTCTGGACAGGGGTTGATGAGCAGTTCTTC. Translated: CASSLWTGVDEQFF.

The rearrangement links TRBV7-9 to TRBJ1-1; D ambiguous. Trimming shortened V by 9 bases and J by 0 bases, and 17 bases separated the two germline ends. The CDR3 contains 15 residues. CDR1 and CDR2 from the germline V gene are SEHNR and FQNEAQ (reference sequence). The CDR3 here is CASHEGTVMNTEAFF. The CDR3 DNA follows: TGTGCCAGTCATGAGGGTACGGTTATGAACACTGAAGCTTTCTTT.

The chain couples TRBV18 to TRBJ2-1; TRBD2 aligns across 12 bases. The CDR3 runs to 15 residues. Germline CDR1 is KGHSH and CDR2 is LQKENI. V lost 3 bases and J lost 8; bases outside the gene matches: 5. This chain's CDR3 is CASSPSSGGAHEQFF. DNA for the CDR3: TGTGCCAGCTCACCGTCTAGCGGGGGGGCCCATGAGCAGTTCTTC.

The chain recombines TRBV4-1 with TRBJ1-1, with D maybe TRBD1 (5 bases). The V gene lost 1 base and the J gene lost 4 bases, with 10 bases spanning the gap. There are 14 residues in the CDR3. Germline loops: CDR1 MGHRA, CDR2 YSYEKL. The CDR3 bases are TGCGCCAGCAGCCAAGGACAGTGGACCACTGAAGCTTTCTTT. Amino acids: CASSQGQWTTEAFF.

V is TRBV15 and J is TRBJ1-6, with a weak D call TRBD1 (6 bases). Trimming took off 3 bases at V and 4 bases at J, with 19 bases between the two ends. Germline V CDR1 and CDR2: LNHNV, YYDKDF (reference sequence). The CDR3 covers 18 residues. The CDR3 is CATSSSTTGRNYNSPLHF. The CDR3 nucleotides are TGTGCCACCAGCAGCTCAACAACAGGGCGAAATTATAATTCACCCCTCCACTTT.

The chain carries TRBV4-1 and TRBJ2-7; perhaps TRBD2 as D (6 bases). This CDR3 region has 17 residues. V was shortened by 2 bases and J by 1 base, with 18 bases between the two germline ends. Germline CDR1 and CDR2: MGHRA and YSYEKL. CDR3 loop: CASSQSPVGGESYEQYF. CDR3 coding DNA: TGCGCCAGCAGCCAATCCCCGGTGGGAGGAGAATCCTACGAGCAGTACTTC.

This chain joins TRBV6-6 and TRBJ1-1; possible D gene TRBD1, 5 bases. Germline V gene lookup returns CDR1 MNHNY and CDR2 SVGAGI (reference sequence). This CDR3 contains 16 residues. Trimming removed 5 bases at V and 7 bases at J, with 23 bases between. CDR3 bases: TGTGCCAGCAGTAAGACAGATATTGTTGCCCCTGGTGAAGCTTTCTTT. It specifies CASSKTDIVAPGEAFF.

This clone was counted a single time. The DNA for the CDR3 is TGTGCCAGCAGCCAAGCCCTAGCGGGGGGGGTATCCTACAATGAGCAGTTCTTC. Translation gives CASSQALAGGVSYNEQFF. The chain couples TRBV3-1 (or the pseudogene TRBV3-2) to TRBJ2-1; TRBD2 matches at 12 bases. V was clipped by 1 base and J by 1 base; unmatched bases: 5. Per germline, CDR1 LGHDT and CDR2 YNNKEL (reference sequence). The CDR3 sequence is 18 residues long.

The chain recombines TRBV6-2 or TRBV6-3 with TRBJ2-1; 12 bases map to TRBD2. V was clipped by 0 bases and J by 2 bases; unmatched bases: 8. Germline V gene lookup returns CDR1 MNHEY and CDR2 SVGEGT. The CDR3 is 19 residues long. This CDR3 is CASSYSTSGGLGTYNEQFF. DNA of the CDR3: TGTGCCAGCAGTTACTCGACTAGCGGGGGCCTAGGCACCTACAATGAGCAGTTCTTC.

The chain combines TRBV2 with TRBJ2-4, with 7 bases aligning to TRBD1. V lost 2 bases to trimming and J lost 3 bases; unmatched junction nucleotides: 10. Looked up from germline, CDR1 is SNHLY and CDR2 is FYNNEI. The CDR3 runs 17 residues. The chain's CDR3 is CASSEPWAGGGKNIQYF. CDR3 nucleotides: TGTGCCAGCAGTGAACCCTGGGCAGGGGGTGGCAAAAACATTCAGTACTTC. The variable domain in full, completed from reference TRBV2 and TRBJ2-4, reads EPEVTQTPSHQVTQMGQEVILRCVPISNHLYFYWYRQILGQKVEFLVSFYNNEISEKSEIFDDQFSVERPDGSNFTLKIRSTKLEDSAMYFCASSEPWAGGGKNIQYFGAGTRLSVL.

For this clone: An end of the junction does not agree with germline; a read error may underlie this. The chain joins TRBV7-9 to TRBJ1-1, with a possible D match to TRBD1 (5 bases). CDR1 and CDR2 (germline): SEHNR, FQNEAQ (reference sequence). The CDR3 extends over 15 amino acids. The CDR3, as DNA: TGTGCCAGCGGCTTTCCGGGGGGTCATTACACTGAAGCTTTCTTT. It encodes CASGFPGGHYTEAFF.

This clone was recorded once. CDR3 bases: TGCGCCAGCAGCCGTCAGGGGGATTTCGAAGCTTTCTTT. Its translation is CASSRQGDFEAFF. The rearrangement uses TRBV4-1 and TRBJ1-1, with 7 bases lining up with TRBD1. The CDR3 has 13 residues. J lost 8 bases, V lost 4 bases, and 7 bases had no gene match. Germline CDR1 is MGHRA and CDR2 is YSYEKL.

This chain joins TRBV5-4 and TRBJ2-7; TRBD1 agrees at 7 bases. Germline-derived CDR1 and CDR2 are SGHNT and YYREEE (reference sequence). V dropped 4 bases and J dropped 2; count of bases not matched to a gene: 3. The CDR3 sequence is 13 residues long. CDR3 amino acids: CASSKGQTYEQYF. CDR3 DNA sequence: TGTGCCAGCAGCAAGGGACAGACCTACGAGCAGTACTTC.

The rearrangement uses TRBV18 and TRBJ1-1; D not resolved. Germline V gene data show CDR1 as KGHSH and CDR2 as LQKENI. Between the trimmed V and J ends, which lost 6 bases and 1 base, there was a span of 9 bases. CDR3 length: 13 amino acids. The DNA for the CDR3 is TGTGCCAGCTCCCCGAACAGGAACACTGAAGCTTTCTTT. Its protein is CASSPNRNTEAFF.

The rearrangement links TRBV20-1 to TRBJ1-2; TRBD1 might be the D (5 bases). This CDR3 region has 12 residues. The germline CDR1 and CDR2 sequences are DFQATT and SNEGSKA (reference sequence). V was trimmed by 3 bases and J by 5 bases, leaving 10 bases between them. The CDR3 bases are TGCAGTGCTAGTAGCAGGGTGTATGGCTACACCTTC. It is translated as CSASSRVYGYTF.

The chain links TRBV2 to TRBJ2-2, with TRBD2 matching over 9 bases. Germline V CDR1 and CDR2: SNHLY, FYNNEI. V dropped 4 bases and J dropped 3; count of bases not matched to a gene: 9. This CDR3 region has 17 residues. CDR3 bases: TGTGCCAGCAGTGGGGTCCCGGTAGCGGGAGACACCGGGGAGCTGTTTTTT. Residues: CASSGVPVAGDTGELFF.

The chain combines TRBV5-1 with TRBJ2-5, with D possibly TRBD1 on 5 matching bases. Trimming left V 4 bases short and J 0 bases short, with 13 bases between. Germline V gene sequence: CDR1 SGHRS, CDR2 YFSETQ. CDR3 length: 15 residues. The CDR3 DNA reads as TGCGCCAGCAGCCCCCCGACAGCGTACCAAGAGACCCAGTACTTC. As protein: CASSPPTAYQETQYF.

The V and J genes are TRBV21-1 and TRBJ2-7; the table gives TRBD2 as D, unverified against the DNA. TRBV21-1 has pseudogene status. This CDR3 is built from 12 residues. The CDR3 reads CASGRTHYEQYF. The CDR3 DNA follows: TGTGCCAGCGGACGGACTCACTACGAGCAGTACTTC.

This chain links TRBV7-9 with TRBJ2-4, with D possibly being TRBD1 (6 bases). The V end was cut by 3 bases, the J end by 8 bases, with 14 bases between. Germline V gene data show CDR1 as SEHNR and CDR2 as FQNEAQ (reference sequence). CDR3 length: 14 residues. CDR3 protein: CASSLIGGKDIQYF. The CDR3 DNA follows: TGTGCCAGCAGCTTGATAGGGGGTAAGGACATTCAGTACTTC.

This chain links TRBV11-3 with TRBJ2-1; possibly TRBD1 for D (6 bases). The germline CDR1 and CDR2 sequences are SGHNT and YENEEA. Between the trimmed V and J ends, which lost 4 bases and 8 bases, there was a span of 15 bases. The CDR3 is 14 amino acids. The CDR3 here is CASSSQQGADEQFF. CDR3 in DNA: TGTGCCAGCAGCTCACAACAGGGTGCCGATGAGCAGTTCTTC.

The CDR3 here is CASSQFYGGLQNNEQFF. The CDR3 DNA is TGCGCCAGCAGCCAATTTTATGGAGGTCTGCAGAACAATGAGCAGTTCTTC. The chain links TRBV4-1 to TRBJ2-1, with D possibly TRBD2 on 5 matching bases. Per germline, CDR1 MGHRA and CDR2 YSYEKL. CDR3 length: 17 residues. The V and J ends lost 2 bases and 5 bases respectively, with 19 bases between them.

This chain connects TRBV5-1 to TRBJ2-3; TRBD2 is a possible D gene (6 bases). The length of the CDR3 is 15 residues. The germline V and J ends were trimmed by 0 bases and 2 bases, with 10 bases remaining between them. Germline CDR1 and CDR2: SGHRS and YFSETQ. This chain's CDR3 is CASSLGREFTDTQYF. The CDR3 DNA is TGCGCCAGCAGCTTGGGGAGGGAGTTCACAGATACGCAGTATTTT.

This clone was seen only once. This rearrangement joins TRBV7-9 to TRBJ2-1; 10 bases fit TRBD2. Germline V gene sequence: CDR1 SEHNR, CDR2 FQNEAQ (reference sequence). With V trimmed by 0 bases and J by 7 bases, 3 bases remained unmatched. There are 15 residues in the CDR3. Here the CDR3 reads CASSLASGGGNEQFF. The CDR3 DNA sequence: TGTGCCAGCAGCTTAGCAAGCGGGGGGGGAAATGAGCAGTTCTTC.

V and J are TRBV21-1 and TRBJ2-1; the table's D call TRBD2 went unverified against the DNA. TRBV21-1 is recorded as a pseudogene. The CDR3 loop spans 13 amino acids. CDR3 DNA sequence: TGTGCCAGCACGTGGGGACTAGCGGGGGAGCAGTTCTTC. Protein product: CASTWGLAGEQFF.

The gene calls are TRBV19 and TRBJ2-1; 13 bases match TRBD2. CDR1 and CDR2 (germline): LNHDA, SQIVND (reference sequence). Germline trimming cut 3 bases from V and 1 base from J; bases unmatched to any gene: 15. The CDR3 is 21 residues long. The CDR3 is CASSISGLAGVGVKSYNEQFF. The DNA for the CDR3 is TGTGCCAGTAGTATTTCTGGACTAGCGGGAGTGGGGGTAAAGTCCTACAATGAGCAGTTCTTC.

The sample holds a few counts of this clone. V gene TRBV12-3 or TRBV12-4 combines with J gene TRBJ1-1, with a tentative D call TRBD1 (5 bases). V gave up 4 bases and J gave up 1 base, with 7 bases separating them. CDR3 length: 13 amino acids. CDR3 sequence (DNA): TGTGCCAGCAGTTGGACAAGGAACACTGAAGCTTTCTTT. Encoded protein: CASSWTRNTEAFF.

V is TRBV6-5 and J is TRBJ1-2, with D tentatively TRBD1 (5 bases). Trimming removed 8 bases from V and 1 base from J, with 8 bases in between. The CDR3 has 12 residues. Germline-derived CDR1 and CDR2 are MNHEY and SVGAGI. The CDR3 coding sequence is TGTGCCAGCGGGGGGGGTAACTATGGCTACACCTTC. It is translated as CASGGGNYGYTF.

This rearrangement joins TRBV11-2 to TRBJ2-7; 9 nucleotides agree with TRBD1. Trimming cost V 4 bases and J 4 bases; bases outside gene matches: 8. From germline, CDR1 is SGHAT and CDR2 FQNNGV. The CDR3 extends over 15 amino acids. CDR3 in amino acids: CASSSQQGAIYEQYF. The CDR3, as DNA: TGTGCCAGCAGCTCACAACAGGGGGCCATTTACGAGCAGTACTTC.

Of note for this clone: The DNA is left out, because the CDR3 cannot be placed on it with certainty; the CDR3 is given as TCRdb lists it. The chain combines TRBV28 with TRBJ2-1; the table assigns TRBD1, which was not confirmed against the DNA. The CDR3 contains 18 residues when both ends are counted. The germline V gene has CDR1 MDHEN and CDR2 SYDVKM. The CDR3 spells CASSLSTGLGSLDNEQFF.

V is TRBV18 and J is TRBJ2-1; 11 bases map to TRBD2. The CDR3 loop spans 18 amino acids. After removal of 3 bases from V and 0 bases from J, the junction contained 7 bases not matched to a gene. Germline CDR1 KGHSH, CDR2 LQKENI. CDR3 sequence (DNA): TGTGCCAGCTCACCTACCGGGACTAGCGGAGCCTCCTACAATGAGCAGTTCTTC. Its translation: CASSPTGTSGASYNEQFF.